This T cell receptor (beta chain) was obtained from a study of Graves' ophthalmopathy and Graves' hyperthyroidism. General study results and limits: Blood also held most thyroid clonotypes expanded above 0.001 frequency. A 13-signature model separated ophthalmopathy from stable hyperthyroidism, reaching about 88% sensitivity and roughly 81% specificity cross-validated. The model predicted ophthalmopathy progression with more than 70% sensitivity and approximately 72% specificity.

Hyperthyroidism patients had new diagnoses, durations under 2 months, and ages of 18 to 65. Trimming removed 3 bases from V and 8 bases from J; junction bases left unmatched: 6. The CDR3 loop spans 13 amino acids. Per germline, CDR1 LNHNV and CDR2 YYDKDF (reference sequence). TCR beta CDR3 regions were amplified from RNA transcripts. The library came from an HTBI-primed first-round RT-PCR and a second-round multiplex PCR. TCRdb re-derived calls from the multiplex PCR reads in MiXCR, one entry per CDR3 protein. The sample holds hundreds of thousands of distinct CDR3 sequences, about 24% seen once. The sample holds many counts of this clonotype. Its antigen remains unknown.

The sequence came from a woman between 18 and 29 years old with stable Graves' hyperthyroidism. Some clones in this sample may be carry-over from other donors' samples. Source material: peripheral blood. The rearrangement joins TRBV15 to TRBJ1-2, with 7 nucleotides matching TRBD1. Here the CDR3 reads CATSRARDSGYTF. CDR3 DNA sequence: TGTGCCACCAGCAGGGCTCGGGACAGCGGCTACACCTTC.